Below, 25 T cell receptor beta chains from the same sample are listed, as sequenced in a study of cytomegalovirus exposure and HLA in healthy donors. PCR primers comprised 60 Vbeta and 13 Jbeta primers. Only in-frame clones appear in the TCRdb table, and some are missing; sequencing was by immunoSEQ multiplex PCR. The sample yields about 160,000 clones, roughly 80% seen once. The sequencing input was PBMCs. Every receptor here comes from a woman in her thirties or forties in good health and CMV-seronegative.

This chain uses TRBV28 with TRBJ1-5; the D is unclear. This CDR3 is built from 14 residues. Trimming removed 4 bases from V and 1 base from J, with 8 bases in between. CDR1 and CDR2 (germline): MDHEN, SYDVKM. CDR3 in DNA: TGTGCCAGCAGTTCCGGTTGGAGCAATCAGCCCCAGCATTTT. This encodes CASSSGWSNQPQHF.

The chain links TRBV7-8 to TRBJ2-2; 8 nucleotides line up with TRBD1. The germline V gene has CDR1 SGHVS and CDR2 FQNEAQ. The CDR3 contains 18 residues. Unmatched junction bases numbered 9, after V lost 3 bases and J lost 0 bases. CDR3 protein: CASSFFRGPFANTGELFF. CDR3 DNA: TGTGCCAGCAGCTTCTTCAGGGGGCCGTTCGCGAACACCGGGGAGCTGTTTTTT.

This rearrangement joins TRBV27 to TRBJ1-3; tentative D call: TRBD1 (5 bases). Trimming stripped 6 bases from V and 5 bases from J, with 11 bases between. There are 13 residues in the CDR3. Germline assignment: CDR1 MNHEY and CDR2 SMNVEV (reference sequence). This chain's CDR3 is CASRPRGRNTIYF. The CDR3 coding sequence is TGTGCCAGCAGACCCCGGGGGAGAAACACCATATATTTT.

This sequence joins TRBV7-9 and TRBJ2-5; D is ambiguous. Germline values: CDR1 SEHNR, CDR2 FQNEAQ (reference sequence). V lost 5 bases and J lost 1, with 8 bases in between. There are 13 residues in the CDR3. CDR3 in amino acids: CASSLPPQETQYF. Here the CDR3 DNA reads TGTGCCAGCAGCCTCCCCCCCCAAGAGACCCAGTACTTC.

This clone has just a few counts. The chain carries TRBV28 and TRBJ1-5; D is perhaps TRBD1 (6 bases). V lost 3 bases and J 0 bases, leaving 12 bases between the germline ends. In germline, CDR1 is MDHEN, CDR2 SYDVKM. This CDR3 comprises 16 residues. CDR3 DNA sequence: TGTGCCAGCAGTTTGGAGGACAGCGATAGCAATCAGCCCCAGCATTTT. It encodes CASSLEDSDSNQPQHF.

The chain is built from TRBV11-2 and TRBJ2-3; D is uncertain. V lost 2 bases and J lost 1, with 7 bases in between. Germline CDR1 and CDR2: SGHAT and FQNNGV. The CDR3 runs to 14 residues. CDR3: CASSLFQGTDTQYF. DNA for the CDR3: TGTGCCAGCAGCTTATTCCAGGGCACAGATACGCAGTATTTT.

This chain links TRBV29-1 with TRBJ2-3; D is ambiguous. This CDR3 has 14 residues. With 4 bases removed from V and 0 bases from J, the gap between germline ends came to 11 bases. Germline lookup yields CDR1 SQVTM and CDR2 ANQGSEA. CDR3: CSVVAVSSTDTQYF. DNA for the CDR3: TGCAGCGTTGTCGCAGTCTCTAGCACAGATACGCAGTATTTT.

This chain links TRBV5-1 with TRBJ1-1, with 9 bases that match TRBD1. The CDR3 is 15 residues long. Germline CDR1 and CDR2: SGHRS and YFSETQ. After removal of 4 bases from V and 4 bases from J, the junction contained 8 bases not matched to a gene. The CDR3 coding sequence is TGCGCCAGCAGCCCCGCTGACAGGGGGTCCACTGAAGCTTTCTTT. This codes for CASSPADRGSTEAFF.

V usage is TRBV13 and J usage is TRBJ1-6, with 8 bases identical to TRBD1. The CDR3 is 15 amino acids. The J segment lost 8 bases and the V segment lost 3 bases, leaving 6 bases of the junction unmatched. Germline lookup yields CDR1 PRHDT and CDR2 FYEKMQ (reference sequence). The CDR3 reads CASSFRDRSDSPLHF. The CDR3, as DNA: TGTGCCAGCAGCTTCCGGGACAGGAGTGATTCACCCCTCCACTTT.

V gene TRBV20-1 combines with J gene TRBJ1-1; D uncertain. Germline loops: CDR1 DFQATT, CDR2 SNEGSKA (reference sequence). The CDR3 loop spans 11 amino acids. V lost 7 bases, J lost 11 bases, and 17 bases lay in between. The DNA for the CDR3 is TGCAGTGTTGAGAGGCAGCTGAGGGCTTTCTTT. This codes for CSVERQLRAFF.

Comment on this clone: The junction and the germline gene differ at one end; a read error may be behind it. This sequence joins TRBV7-9 and TRBJ1-2; tentative D call: TRBD1 (5 bases). This CDR3 comprises 14 residues. Germline loops: CDR1 SEHNR, CDR2 FQNEAQ (reference sequence). The CDR3 nucleotides are TGTTCCAGCAGCCCCCTAAGGGGCACCTATGGCTACACCTTC. Translating it yields CSSSPLRGTYGYTF.

The rearrangement uses TRBV5-1 and TRBJ1-1; TRBD1 is a possible D gene (6 bases). The V end was cut by 1 base, the J end by 7 bases, with 17 bases between. Germline CDR1 reads SGHRS; CDR2 reads YFSETQ. The CDR3 consists of 15 residues. The CDR3 region has the DNA TGCGCCAGCAGCTTGCTCAGGGGTGAAAGAGGTGAAGCTTTCTTT. This translates into CASSLLRGERGEAFF.

The J gene is TRBJ1-2, the V gene TRBV28, with D tentatively TRBD1 (5 bases). This CDR3 contains 18 residues. CDR1 is MDHEN, CDR2 SYDVKM, per germline. V lost 4 bases to trimming and J lost 1 base, with 22 bases between them. This CDR3 reads CASSSVFRELANNYGYTF. For the CDR3, the DNA is TGTGCCAGCAGTTCAGTGTTCAGGGAACTCGCTAATAACTATGGCTACACCTTC.

This chain connects TRBV9 to TRBJ1-2, with a possible D match to TRBD1 (5 bases). V shed 0 bases and J shed 0 bases, with 12 bases lying between them. The V gene's germline CDR1 is SGDLS and CDR2 YYNGEE. The CDR3 loop spans 16 amino acids. DNA for the CDR3: TGTGCCAGCAGCGTAGTTTCGACAGCGTCTAACTATGGCTACACCTTC. It codes for CASSVVSTASNYGYTF.

This rearrangement joins TRBV28 to TRBJ1-2; 7 bases fit TRBD1. The V gene's germline CDR1 is MDHEN and CDR2 SYDVKM. The CDR3 totals 14 residues. After removal of 2 bases from V and 8 bases from J, the junction contained 8 bases not matched to a gene. CDR3 protein: CASSLALSTGGYTF. In DNA form, the CDR3 reads TGTGCCAGCAGTTTAGCACTGTCGACAGGGGGCTACACCTTC.

This chain uses TRBV4-1 with TRBJ1-2; 9 bases align to TRBD1. V lost 0 bases, J lost 5 bases, and 4 bases stayed unmatched. This CDR3 spans 15 amino acids. Germline CDR1 is MGHRA and CDR2 is YSYEKL. CDR3: CASSQDSQGAYGYTF. Written as DNA, the CDR3 is TGCGCCAGCAGCCAAGATTCACAGGGGGCGTATGGCTACACCTTC.

The rearrangement joins TRBV19 to TRBJ1-2, with D hard to call. V shed 3 bases and J shed 4 bases, with 9 bases lying between them. CDR1 is LNHDA, CDR2 SQIVND, per germline (reference sequence). CDR3 length equals 13 residues. The DNA of the CDR3 is TGTGCCAGTAGTATGCAGGTGATCTATGGCTACACCTTC. This translates into CASSMQVIYGYTF. The variable domain in full, with the rest retrieved from reference TRBV19 and TRBJ1-2, is DGGITQSPKYLFRKEGQNVTLSCEQNLNHDAMYWYRQDPGQGLRLIYYSQIVNDFQKGDIAEGYSVSREKKESFPLTVTSAQKNPTAFYLCASSMQVIYGYTFGSGTRLTVV.

The chain recombines TRBV5-1 with TRBJ2-1, with D possibly matching TRBD1 (6 bases). Looked up from germline, CDR1 is SGHRS and CDR2 is YFSETQ. The V end lost 4 bases, the J end lost 4 bases, and 9 bases lay between the germline ends. This CDR3 has 13 residues. The CDR3 loop reads CASSEGHYNEQFF. Written as DNA, the CDR3 is TGCGCCAGCAGCGAGGGACATTACAATGAGCAGTTCTTC. The variable domain in full, completed from reference TRBV5-1 and TRBJ2-1, reads KAGVTQTPRYLIKTRGQQVTLSCSPISGHRSVSWYQQTPGQGLQFLFEYFSETQRNKGNFPGRFSGRQFSNSRSEMNVSTLELGDSALYLCASSEGHYNEQFFGPGTRLTVL.

This clone was counted between two and nine times. The chain uses TRBV2 and TRBJ2-5; 11 bases are a match to TRBD2. This CDR3 is built from 14 residues. Trimming cost V 9 bases and J 4 bases; bases outside gene matches: 7. CDR1 and CDR2 from the germline V gene are SNHLY and FYNNEI. CDR3 region: CARTSGNPGETQYF. CDR3 in DNA: TGTGCCAGGACTAGCGGGAACCCTGGAGAGACCCAGTACTTC.

V is TRBV5-1 and J is TRBJ1-2; 12 bases agree with TRBD1. This CDR3 is built from 15 residues. CDR1 and CDR2 from the germline V gene are SGHRS and YFSETQ. With V trimmed by 0 bases and J by 7 bases, 4 bases remained unmatched. The DNA for the CDR3 is TGCGCCAGCAGCTTGGTGGGACAGGGGGCGCTTGGCTACACCTTC. It is translated as CASSLVGQGALGYTF.

This clone has more than one count but fewer than ten. The chain uses TRBV2 and TRBJ1-4, with D possibly TRBD1 on 5 matching bases. Germline V gene data show CDR1 as SNHLY and CDR2 as FYNNEI. V dropped 9 bases and J dropped 8 bases, with 16 bases sitting between them. The CDR3 runs to 13 residues. CDR3 sequence reads: CARQGFGREKLFF. Here the CDR3 DNA reads TGTGCCAGGCAGGGTTTTGGGCGAGAAAAACTGTTTTTT.

This chain connects TRBV7-2 to TRBJ2-7, with 9 bases lining up with TRBD2. Germline V gene data show CDR1 as SGHTA and CDR2 as FQGNSA. Trimming at V came to 5 bases and at J to 4 bases, leaving 6 bases not matched to a gene. The CDR3 runs 14 residues. CDR3 sequence: CASSPGLARYEQYF. The CDR3, as DNA: TGTGCCAGCAGCCCAGGACTAGCGCGATACGAGCAGTACTTC.

V gene TRBV7-2 combines with J gene TRBJ1-2; 7 positions agree with TRBD1. Germline loops: CDR1 SGHTA, CDR2 FQGNSA. The CDR3 is 13 residues long. V shed 5 bases, J shed 5 bases, and the junction held 5 bases outside the gene matches. The CDR3 loop is CASSPRGYYGYTF. CDR3 DNA: TGTGCCAGCAGCCCCAGGGGGTATTATGGCTACACCTTC. The full variable domain, rest sourced from reference TRBV7-2 and TRBJ1-2, is GAGVSQSPSNKVTEKGKDVELRCDPISGHTALYWYRQSLGQGLEFLIYFQGNSAPDKSGLPSDRFSAERTGGSVSTLTIQRTQQEDSAVYLCASSPRGYYGYTFGSGTRLTVV.

The V gene is TRBV6-1, the J gene TRBJ2-3, with 7 positions matching TRBD1. Germline CDR1 is MNHNS and CDR2 is SASEGT. The CDR3 has 14 residues. J gave up 2 bases and V 6 bases, and 5 bases lay outside the gene matches. The CDR3 nucleotides read TGTGCCAGCAGACCGACAGGGAACACAGATACGCAGTATTTT. Translated, it gives CASRPTGNTDTQYF.

This chain connects TRBV15 to TRBJ1-5; D ambiguous. The CDR3 consists of 16 residues. CDR1 and CDR2 (germline): LNHNV, YYDKDF (reference sequence). V lost 0 bases, J lost 5 bases, and 14 bases lay in between. Here the CDR3 DNA reads TGTGCCACCAGCAGAGATCGAGGGCAATCTTATCAGCCCCAGCATTTT. Its protein is CATSRDRGQSYQPQHF.